This is a list of T cell receptor beta chains from one sample in a study of long-term antiretroviral therapy in people with HIV. The data were produced by immunoSEQ multiplex PCR, yet TCRdb's version contains in-frame clones alone and is incomplete. The sample carries about 29,000 clones, approximately 80% recorded once. Sequences were derived from unsorted PBMCs, sampled 3 years after starting antiretroviral therapy. These TCRs come from a man aged 35 to 55 with HIV. The CDR3 runs from the conserved cysteine through the conserved F or W. D genes are given only for firm matches. Clone size is not always given. Where it is, it says once, few, many or a class for expanded clones.

>.|TRBV27|TRBJ2-7|.|15
TGTGCCAGCAGCAGGATTTTCACAGGGAACTACGAGCAGTACTTC
CASSRIFTGNYEQYF
>.|TRBV11-2|TRBJ2-3|.|11
TGTGCCAGCAGCTTAGTAAATACGCAGTATTTT
CASSLVNTQYF
>.|TRBV2|TRBJ2-1|.|15
TGTGCCAGCAGTGAATCGGCAGAACCTCCAGATGAGCAGTTCTTC
CASSESAEPPDEQFF
>TRBD2|TRBV5-1|TRBJ2-3|.|15
TGCGCCAGCAGCTCACTAGCGGGGTCGGTAGATACGCAGTATTTT
CASSSLAGSVDTQYF
>.|TRBV19|TRBJ1-5|.|16
TGTGCCAGTAGTATAAGGAGGGAATTTAGCAATCAGCCCCAGCATTTT
CASSIRREFSNQPQHF
>.|TRBV5-1|TRBJ2-7|few|14
TGCGCCAGCAGCTTCACGGGAGACTCCTACGAGCAGTACTTC
CASSFTGDSYEQYF
>.|TRBV5-1|TRBJ2-3|.|15
TGCGCCAGCAGCTTGGAGGGACGCCTCACAGATACGCAGTATTTT
CASSLEGRLTDTQYF
>.|TRBV5-4|TRBJ1-6|.|15
TGTGCCAGCAGCTTACAGAACTCCTATAATTCACCCCTCCACTTT
CASSLQNSYNSPLHF
>.|TRBV27|TRBJ2-3|.|13
TGTGCCAGCAGTTTAAAACGCACAGATACGCAGTATTTT
CASSLKRTDTQYF
>TRBD1|TRBV27|TRBJ2-2|.|15
TGTGCCAGCAGCGACCGGACAGGGTTCCCCGGGGAGCTGTTTTTT
CASSDRTGFPGELFF
>.|TRBV7-2|TRBJ1-4|.|15
TGTGCCAGCAGCTTACAGGTGGCAGGGAATGAAAAACTGTTTTTT
CASSLQVAGNEKLFF
>.|TRBV19|TRBJ2-2|.|14
TGTGCCACCGCGGACAGACCGAACACCGGGGAGCTGTTTTTT
CATADRPNTGELFF
>TRBD2|TRBV11-2|TRBJ2-3|.|16
TGTGCCAGCAGTTCTACTAGCGGGGGGCCCACAGATACGCAGTATTTT
CASSSTSGGPTDTQYF
>.|TRBV5-1|TRBJ2-7|.|14
TGCGCCAGCAGCCTGGTCAGTGGGTCCTACGAGCAGTACTTC
CASSLVSGSYEQYF
>TRBD1|TRBV28|TRBJ1-2|once|17
TGTGCCAGCAGTGGAACCCCAGGGGGTTTGAGTAACTATGGCTACACCTTC
CASSGTPGGLSNYGYTF
>.|TRBV30|TRBJ2-7|few|12
TGTGCCTGGAGTGTGGGGACCGAGGAGCAGTACTTC
CAWSVGTEEQYF
>TRBD1|TRBV7-9|TRBJ2-3|.|13
TGTGCCAGCAGCCCCAGGGGGCCAGATACGCAGTATTTT
CASSPRGPDTQYF
>.|TRBV5-4|TRBJ1-1|.|14
TGTGCCAGCAGCGTACCGGGATTTAACACTGAAGCTTTCTTT
CASSVPGFNTEAFF
>.|TRBV5-1|TRBJ2-1|.|14
TGCGCCAGCAGCTTGGGGGGCAGTTACAATGAGCAGTTCTTC
CASSLGGSYNEQFF
>.|TRBV14|TRBJ1-2|.|16
TGTGCCAGCAGCCAAGATCGGGGGGCGGGTGACTATGGCTACACCTTC
CASSQDRGAGDYGYTF
>.|TRBV5-1|TRBJ2-2|once|15
TGCGCCAGCCGCTCCGGGGGCGTGGACACCGGGGAGCTGTTTTTT
CASRSGGVDTGELFF
>.|TRBV6-5|TRBJ2-7|.|14
TGTGCCAGCAGTTACTCCCTCGAGAGCTCCGAGCAGTACTTC
CASSYSLESSEQYF
>.|TRBV29-1|TRBJ1-1|.|12
TGCAGCGTCCTACAGGGTAACACTGAAGCTTTCTTT
CSVLQGNTEAFF
>.|TRBV10-1|TRBJ1-2|.|13
TGCGCCAGCAGTGGGGACGGCAGCTATGGCTACACCTTC
CASSGDGSYGYTF
>TRBD1|TRBV9|TRBJ1-4|.|16
TGTGCCAGCAGCGGGGGGGGACAGGGTAAATTCGAAAAACTGTTTTTT
CASSGGGQGKFEKLFF